This T cell receptor beta chain was profiled in a study of cytomegalovirus exposure and HLA in healthy donors. This PCR relied on a set of 60 Vbeta primers and 13 Jbeta primers. The table came from immunoSEQ multiplex PCR; TCRdb's copy has only in-frame clones and leaves some out. The sample consists of about 170,000 clones, about 85% of them appearing once. Germline assignment: CDR1 LNHDA and CDR2 SQIVND (reference sequence). There are 13 residues in the CDR3. The V end was cut by 3 bases, the J end by 1 base, with 7 bases between. Sequenced material: PBMCs. The clonotype was recovered from a woman in her 50s in good health and CMV-seropositive. The chain carries TRBV19 and TRBJ2-7; D gene ambiguous. The DNA for the CDR3 is TGTGCCAGTAGTATGGGCAGTTCCTACGAGCAGTACTTC. It is translated as CASSMGSSYEQYF.